These 19 T cell receptor beta chains were sequenced from one sample in a study of Ad26.COV2.S vaccination and SARS-CoV-2 variants. This table comes from immunoSEQ multiplex PCR, and its TCRdb copy is limited to in-frame clones, with some not included. The sample has just under 250,000 clones, roughly 88% seen once. Regarding treatment: roughly 19 received Ad26.COV2.S at low or high dose, single or two shots; roughly five received placebo; per-sample allocation not given. Samples came from day 63 after the first vaccine or placebo injection. Sequences were derived from peripheral blood, sampled in a trial of Ad26.COV2.S vaccine versus placebo. The receptors were gathered from a person aged 18-60 years who received the Ad26.COV2.S COVID-19 vaccine or a placebo.

The chain has TRBV30 and TRBJ2-3; no clear D. CDR3 size: 10 residues. Per the germline V gene, CDR1 is GTSNPN and CDR2 is SVGIG (reference sequence). V lost 5 bases, J lost 3 bases, and 3 bases lay in between. CDR3 region: CAWETDTQYF. CDR3 nucleotides: TGTGCCTGGGAGACAGATACGCAGTATTTT.

The rearrangement joins TRBV2 to TRBJ2-7; tentatively, D is TRBD1 (5 bases). Germline V gene sequence: CDR1 SNHLY, CDR2 FYNNEI. The CDR3 extends over 13 amino acids. Trimming took 4 bases from V and 2 from J, leaving 9 bases between them. CDR3 region: CASSGAGPYEQYF. DNA for the CDR3: TGTGCCAGCAGTGGGGCAGGGCCCTACGAGCAGTACTTC.

The chain joins TRBV4-1 to TRBJ2-1, with 11 bases matching TRBD2. Germline V lookup: CDR1 MGHRA, CDR2 YSYEKL. The CDR3 contains 16 residues. V trimming: 3 bases; J trimming: 5 bases; junction bases outside the gene matches: 6. The CDR3 sequence is CASSHPLGLADNEQFF. Written as DNA, the CDR3 is TGCGCCAGCAGCCACCCACTGGGACTAGCGGACAATGAGCAGTTCTTC.

This clone was observed once. The rearrangement links TRBV19 to TRBJ2-4; D possibly corresponds to TRBD2 (6 bases). V lost 3 bases, J lost 2 bases, and 17 bases lay in between. From germline, CDR1 is LNHDA and CDR2 SQIVND (reference sequence). There are 17 residues in the CDR3. CDR3 bases: TGTGCCAGTAGTATCCAGGGACTGACTGGGACCAAAAACATTCAGTACTTC. It translates to CASSIQGLTGTKNIQYF.

The chain uses TRBV4-2 and TRBJ2-7; 10 nucleotides agree with TRBD2. V shed 0 bases, J shed 2 bases, and the junction held 4 bases outside the gene matches. The CDR3 has 16 residues. Germline lookup yields CDR1 LGHNA and CDR2 YNFKEQ. CDR3 in amino acids: CASSQESGGAPYEQYF. The CDR3 bases are TGTGCCAGCAGCCAAGAGAGCGGGGGGGCCCCCTACGAGCAGTACTTC.

The rearrangement links TRBV12-3 or TRBV12-4 to TRBJ2-3; no clear D. Trimming shortened V by 5 bases and J by 5 bases, and 2 bases separated the two germline ends. The CDR3 totals 10 residues. CDR3 region: CASSRDTQYF. The CDR3 region has the DNA TGTGCCAGCAGTAGAGATACGCAGTATTTT.

The chain carries TRBV4-2 and TRBJ1-4; a possible D gene is TRBD1 (5 bases). Germline V gene data show CDR1 as LGHNA and CDR2 as YNFKEQ. The CDR3 is 17 amino acids. V was shortened by 0 bases and J by 4 bases, with 15 bases between the two germline ends. The CDR3 DNA follows: TGTGCCAGCAGCCAAGAAGGGGTCCGGGGCGGTAATGAAAAACTGTTTTTT. Amino acids: CASSQEGVRGGNEKLFF.

This rearrangement joins TRBV30 to TRBJ1-1, with a tentative D call TRBD1 (6 bases). The CDR3 has 11 amino acids. CDR1 is GTSNPN, CDR2 SVGIG, per germline (reference sequence). DNA of the CDR3: TGTGCGGGGACATTGAACACTGAAGCTTTCTTT. Translation gives CAGTLNTEAFF.

The chain combines TRBV6-2 or TRBV6-3 with TRBJ2-1; 9 nucleotides align to TRBD1. The CDR3 covers 15 residues. Germline V gene sequence: CDR1 MNHEY, CDR2 SVGEGT. The J segment lost 5 bases and the V segment lost 5 bases, leaving 7 bases of the junction unmatched. The CDR3: CASSAGTGYNNEQFF. The CDR3 bases are TGTGCCAGCAGTGCCGGGACAGGGTATAACAATGAGCAGTTCTTC.

The chain uses TRBV5-5 and TRBJ1-1; tentatively, D is TRBD1 (5 bases). Germline V gives CDR1 SGHKS, CDR2 YYEKEE (reference sequence). The V and J ends lost 7 bases and 3 bases respectively, with 19 bases between them. CDR3 size: 15 residues. Written as DNA, the CDR3 is TGTGCCAGCCTCCTCTTGGAGGGGATGGACACTGAAGCTTTCTTT. It yields the protein CASLLLEGMDTEAFF.

The V gene is TRBV5-4, the J gene TRBJ2-7, with 8 bases that match TRBD2. Germline V gene lookup returns CDR1 SGHNT and CDR2 YYREEE (reference sequence). This CDR3 is built from 14 residues. V lost 4 bases, J lost 5 bases, and 8 bases stayed unmatched. In DNA, the CDR3 is TGTGCCAGCAGCCCGGGACTAGGTATCGACGAGCAGTACTTC. Translation gives CASSPGLGIDEQYF.

This clone showed up many times. This chain joins TRBV28 and TRBJ1-5; D uncertain. V lost 3 bases and J 4 bases, leaving 13 bases between the germline ends. There are 15 residues in the CDR3. Germline assignment: CDR1 MDHEN and CDR2 SYDVKM. The CDR3 spells CASSFSSAINQPQHF. Written as DNA, the CDR3 is TGTGCCAGCAGTTTCAGCTCAGCCATAAATCAGCCCCAGCATTTT.

The gene calls are TRBV28 and TRBJ2-2; 10 bases are shared with TRBD1. The length of the CDR3 is 16 residues. Germline V lookup: CDR1 MDHEN, CDR2 SYDVKM. The V gene end was trimmed by 6 bases and the J gene end by 1 base; junction bases not matched to a gene: 5. This CDR3 reads CASRVTGGLNTGELFF. The CDR3 nucleotides read TGTGCCAGCAGGGTGACAGGGGGCTTGAACACCGGGGAGCTGTTTTTT.

V gene TRBV7-2 combines with J gene TRBJ2-3, with a tentative D call TRBD1 (6 bases). The CDR3 has 15 amino acids. Trimming cost V 5 bases and J 2 bases, with 14 bases left between them. CDR1 and CDR2 (germline): SGHTA, FQGNSA. This chain's CDR3 is CASSLRTVSTDTQYF. DNA of the CDR3: TGTGCCAGCAGCCTAAGGACAGTTTCCACAGATACGCAGTATTTT.

This clone was recorded once. The V call is TRBV6-5, the J call TRBJ1-2; D gene uncertain. Germline loops: CDR1 MNHEY, CDR2 SVGAGI. The CDR3 sequence is 15 residues long. The V end lost 6 bases, the J end lost 1 base, and 15 bases lay between the germline ends. The CDR3 DNA sequence: TGTGCCAGCAGCCCCGGGCGCGGGATTAACTATGGCTACACCTTC. Protein product: CASSPGRGINYGYTF.

The gene calls are TRBV7-9 and TRBJ1-1; D might be TRBD1 (5 bases). The CDR3 sequence is 16 residues long. V lost 5 bases, J lost 1 base, and 17 bases lay in between. The germline V gene encodes CDR1 SEHNR and CDR2 FQNEAQ (reference sequence). CDR3 in DNA: TGTGCCAGCAGCCTGGGGAGGGCCGGGGGGAACACTGAAGCTTTCTTT. It specifies CASSLGRAGGNTEAFF.

V gene TRBV7-8 combines with J gene TRBJ1-5; perhaps TRBD1 as D (6 bases). The CDR3 is 13 amino acids. V was trimmed by 5 bases and J by 6 bases, leaving 11 bases between them. Germline V lookup: CDR1 SGHVS, CDR2 FQNEAQ. Here the CDR3 reads CASSEDSRQPQHF. DNA for the CDR3: TGTGCCAGCAGCGAGGACAGTCGTCAGCCCCAGCATTTT.

V is TRBV29-1 and J is TRBJ2-7; D possibly matches TRBD1 or TRBD2 (7 bases each). The CDR3 runs 14 residues. From germline, CDR1 is SQVTM and CDR2 ANQGSEA. Trimming took 5 bases from V and 6 from J, leaving 20 bases between them. For the CDR3, the DNA is TGCAGCGTTAGGGGAGGGCACAGGGGCATCGAGCAGTACTTC. Its translation is CSVRGGHRGIEQYF.

This clone occurred once. The chain couples TRBV19 to TRBJ2-1; 11 nucleotides match TRBD1. Trimming cost V 6 bases and J 7 bases; bases outside gene matches: 11. CDR1 and CDR2 from the germline V gene are LNHDA and SQIVND (reference sequence). This CDR3 is 16 amino acids long. CDR3 DNA sequence: TGTGCCAGTAGCCGGGTTAGGGGGACAGGGGGGAATGAGCAGTTCTTC. Its translation: CASSRVRGTGGNEQFF.